This TCR beta chain stems from a study of blood T cell repertoires in COVID-19. Study-level background: The study drew acute and convalescent COVID-19 samples from the United States, Italy and Spain.

V dropped 6 bases and J dropped 6 bases, with 10 bases sitting between them. This CDR3 spans 12 amino acids. Germline V gives CDR1 MNHNY, CDR2 SVGAGI (reference sequence). The protocol was immunoSEQ multiplex PCR, while the TCRdb copy is restricted to in-frame clones and leaves out a portion. The sample lists hundreds of thousands of clones; approximately 86% were seen once. It was during active infection that Seattle patients were enrolled and then longitudinally followed. Input material: peripheral blood. This sequence joins TRBV6-6 and TRBJ2-3; weak D call: TRBD2 (5 bases). This receptor was identified in a woman aged 65 to 85 with COVID-19, enrolled during active disease. The CDR3 region is CASRPPGDTQYF. DNA of the CDR3: TGTGCCAGCAGACCTCCGGGGGATACGCAGTATTTT.